These T cell receptor beta chains were read from a single sample in a study of post-analysis software for immune sequencing data. TCRdb passed the PCR reads through MiXCR, listing each CDR3 protein once. There are about 570,000 distinct CDR3 sequences in the sample; less than 40% occur only once, and around 6% lies in the top ten. The source material was blood. The receptors stem from a girl under 18 with multiple sclerosis. Both conserved end residues are part of each CDR3. The order of the fields is J gene, D gene, V gene, clone size, CDR3 DNA, CDR3 protein. D genes are given only for firm matches. Not all rows give a size; the values are once, few, many and, for expanded clones, a class.

TRBJ2-7,.,TRBV5-5,.,TGTGCCAGCAGCTTTGGGCCTTTTAACGAGCAGTACTTC,CASSFGPFNEQYF
TRBJ1-1,.,TRBV10-3,.,TGTGCCATTTCTCGGACCGGCTCTGAAGCTTTCTTT,CAISRTGSEAFF
TRBJ1-5,.,TRBV4-1,.,TGCGCCAGCAGCCAAGAAGTACAGGCGAGCAATCAGCCCCAGCATTTT,CASSQEVQASNQPQHF
TRBJ2-7,TRBD1,TRBV6-1,many,TGTGCCAGCAGTGAAGGACAGGGGTCTATCTACGAGCAGTACTTC,CASSEGQGSIYEQYF
TRBJ1-2,.,TRBV12-3/TRBV12-4,once,TGTGCCAGCAGTCCAGGATTGGCAAGGTTCTATGGCTACACCTTC,CASSPGLARFYGYTF
TRBJ2-7,.,TRBV20-1,.,TGCAGTGCTCGTAATGGAGGGGAGCTCTACGAGCAGTACTTC,CSARNGGELYEQYF
TRBJ2-5,.,TRBV28,.,TGTGCCACCTTCAGGACGGACCAAGAGACCCAGTACTTC,CATFRTDQETQYF
TRBJ2-7,TRBD1,TRBV20-1,many,TGCAGTGCCCCCCGACAGGGGTCCTACGAGCAGTACTTC,CSAPRQGSYEQYF
TRBJ1-1,.,TRBV5-1,few,TGCGCCAGCAGCTTCCAACCGGGTGGGGGAAACACTGAAGCTTTCTTT,CASSFQPGGGNTEAFF
TRBJ1-2,.,TRBV6-5,few,TGTGCCAGCAGTTACGGATCAGGAGTTCGGGGTATAGCCTATGGCTACACCTTC,CASSYGSGVRGIAYGYTF
TRBJ1-2,TRBD1,TRBV20-1,.,TGCAGTGCAGGGGACAGGGCCGGCTATGGCTACACCTTC,CSAGDRAGYGYTF
TRBJ2-5,.,TRBV5-1,.,TGCGCCAGCAGCTTTACAGGGCAAATGGAGACCCAGTACTTC,CASSFTGQMETQYF
TRBJ2-3,.,TRBV20-1,.,TGCAGTGCTAATGTGGGGGGCACAGATACGCAGTATTTT,CSANVGGTDTQYF
TRBJ2-7,.,TRBV20-1,.,TGCAGTGCTAGAGATACAGGCCTAAGGAGCTCCTACGAGCAGTACTTC,CSARDTGLRSSYEQYF
TRBJ1-2,.,TRBV3-1,few,TGTGCCAGCAGCCCGGACTCTGTTGGTGGCTACACCTTC,CASSPDSVGGYTF
TRBJ2-3,.,TRBV5-4,.,TGTGCCAGCAGCCCCCGGGCGGGGGCAAACACAGATACGCAGTATTTT,CASSPRAGANTDTQYF
TRBJ2-2,.,TRBV7-7,.,TGTGCTAGCAGCTCGTTAGCGGTTTCCAACACCGGGGAGCTGTTTTTT,CASSSLAVSNTGELFF
TRBJ2-3,TRBD1,TRBV12-3/TRBV12-4,once,TGTGCCAGCAGTTCGGACAGGGGGCGAGCAGATACGCAGTATTTT,CASSSDRGRADTQYF
TRBJ1-5,.,TRBV9,few,TGTGCCAGCAGCGCGGGGGACCTTAGCAATCAGCCCCAGCATTTT,CASSAGDLSNQPQHF
TRBJ2-1,TRBD2,TRBV20-1,.,TGCAGTGCTAGGTTTGGTGGCGCGGGGGTCCCTGTGGATGAGCAGTTCTTC,CSARFGGAGVPVDEQFF
TRBJ2-1,.,TRBV5-1,once,TGCGCCAGCAGTTTCACTAGGCCGAATGAGCAGTTCTTC,CASSFTRPNEQFF
TRBJ2-4,.,TRBV28,few,TGTGCCAGCAGTCCGGCGGTTGTGGGACTGGGAGGAAACATTCAGTACTTC,CASSPAVVGLGGNIQYF
TRBJ1-5,TRBD1,TRBV4-1,few,TGCGCCAGCAGCCAAGATGGGACAGGGGGACAGCCCCAGCATTTT,CASSQDGTGGQPQHF
TRBJ2-1,TRBD1,TRBV5-1,few,TGCGCCAGCAGCTTAAATATCAGGGGGTCCTACAATGAGCAGTTCTTC,CASSLNIRGSYNEQFF
TRBJ2-1,TRBD2,TRBV7-9,.,TGTGCCAGCAGCTTAGCTTCAGGACTAGCGGGGGGCGATGAGCAGTTCTTC,CASSLASGLAGGDEQFF
TRBJ1-1,.,TRBV12-3/TRBV12-4,few,TGTGCCAGCAGTTTTGTAAGGGGAGGCACTGAAGCTTTCTTT,CASSFVRGGTEAFF
TRBJ2-1,.,TRBV7-8,.,TGTGCCAGCAGCTTAGGGGGTAGTAAGTATGAGCAGTTCTTC,CASSLGGSKYEQFF
TRBJ2-1,TRBD2,TRBV7-2,few,TGTGCCAGCAGCCCTCGACTAGCGGGGTACATGGTGCAGTTCTTC,CASSPRLAGYMVQFF
TRBJ2-3,TRBD2,TRBV15,.,TGTGCCACCAGCAGAGATCTAGCGGGGGGGCGCACAGATACGCAGTATTTT,CATSRDLAGGRTDTQYF
TRBJ2-3,TRBD1,TRBV10-3,few,TGTGCCATCAGTGAGTCGAGGACAGGGGTCGGGGATACGCAGTATTTT,CAISESRTGVGDTQYF
TRBJ1-2,.,TRBV6-1,.,TGTGCCAGCAGTGAACCGACCAGGCGGTTCAATGGCTACACCTTC,CASSEPTRRFNGYTF
TRBJ2-3,.,TRBV7-8,few,TGTGCCAGCAGCTTAGCGCTTCACAGCGCAGATACGCAGTATTTT,CASSLALHSADTQYF
TRBJ1-6,TRBD1,TRBV7-3,.,TGTGCCAGCAGCTTGACAGGGGCCTATAATTCACCCCTCCACTTT,CASSLTGAYNSPLHF
TRBJ1-1,.,TRBV5-8,few,TGTGCCAGCAGCTCCTTTGTGAACGGCCCACGGGGCACTGAAGCTTTCTTT,CASSSFVNGPRGTEAFF
TRBJ1-6,.,TRBV20-1,.,TGCAGTGTCGTGGACTCCAACTCCTATAATTCACCCCTCCACTTT,CSVVDSNSYNSPLHF
TRBJ2-3,TRBD2,TRBV18,.,TGTGCCAGCTCACAACTAGCGTGGGGATCCTTCACAGATACGCAGTATTTT,CASSQLAWGSFTDTQYF
TRBJ2-3,.,TRBV27,few,TGTGCCAGCGACGGTAGCCTCGATAACGCGACGCAGTATTTT,CASDGSLDNATQYF
TRBJ1-6,.,TRBV27,.,TGTGCCAGCAGTTTATCAGGACATGGGGGTTCACCCCTCCACTTT,CASSLSGHGGSPLHF
TRBJ1-5,TRBD1,TRBV18,few,TGTGCCAGCTCACCGGGGACAGGGGGCCCTTTGCAGCCCCAGCATTTT,CASSPGTGGPLQPQHF
TRBJ2-3,.,TRBV21-1,.,TGTGCCAGCAGCAAAGGACTAGCTTGCACAGATACGCAGTATTTT,CASSKGLACTDTQYF
TRBJ2-7,TRBD2,TRBV27,.,TGTGCCAGCAGTTTATACGGGAGGCCAAGGGACGAGCAGTACTTC,CASSLYGRPRDEQYF
TRBJ2-1,.,TRBV11-3,.,TGTGCCAGCAGCTTGAAGACTCCAGGGTTCGATTTGGTCAACAATGAGCAGTTCTTC,CASSLKTPGFDLVNNEQFF
TRBJ2-1,TRBD2,TRBV20-1,few,TGCAGTGCTAGAGCCGTAGCGGGGGGGGACAATGAGCAGTTCTTC,CSARAVAGGDNEQFF
TRBJ1-2,.,TRBV4-1,.,TGCGCCAGCAGCCAAAACGACATGACCTTCTATGGCTACACCTTC,CASSQNDMTFYGYTF
TRBJ2-2,TRBD1,TRBV11-2,few,TGTGCCAGCAGACCAATAACAGGGGCTGCCGGGGAGCTGTTTTTT,CASRPITGAAGELFF
TRBJ2-2,TRBD2,TRBV20-1,.,TGCAGTGCTAGAAGTCCGGCGGGGGGAACCGGGGAGCTGTTTTTT,CSARSPAGGTGELFF
TRBJ1-2,TRBD1,TRBV5-1,few,TGCGCCAGCAGCTTGGCCTCCGGGACAGTGAATGGCTACACCTTC,CASSLASGTVNGYTF
TRBJ2-7,TRBD2,TRBV20-1,few,TGCAGTGCTCGAAATAGCGGGGGCCGCTCCTACGAGCAGTACTTC,CSARNSGGRSYEQYF